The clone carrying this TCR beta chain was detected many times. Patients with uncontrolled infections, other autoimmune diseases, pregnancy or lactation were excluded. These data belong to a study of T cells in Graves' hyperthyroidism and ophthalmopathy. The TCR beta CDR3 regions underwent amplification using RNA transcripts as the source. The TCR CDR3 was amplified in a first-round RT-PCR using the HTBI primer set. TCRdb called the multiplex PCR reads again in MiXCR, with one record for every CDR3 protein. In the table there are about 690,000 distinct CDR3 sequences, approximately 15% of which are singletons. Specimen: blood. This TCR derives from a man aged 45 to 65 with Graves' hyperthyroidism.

In DNA form, the CDR3 reads TGTGCCAGCTCCCTTGACTCTGGGGCCAACGTCCTGACTTTC. Translating it yields CASSLDSGANVLTF. The gene calls are TRBV18 and TRBJ2-6; D uncertain. The CDR3 has 14 amino acids. Germline V CDR1 and CDR2: KGHSH, LQKENI. The ends were cut back, 6 bases at V and 0 bases at J, with 6 bases in the middle.